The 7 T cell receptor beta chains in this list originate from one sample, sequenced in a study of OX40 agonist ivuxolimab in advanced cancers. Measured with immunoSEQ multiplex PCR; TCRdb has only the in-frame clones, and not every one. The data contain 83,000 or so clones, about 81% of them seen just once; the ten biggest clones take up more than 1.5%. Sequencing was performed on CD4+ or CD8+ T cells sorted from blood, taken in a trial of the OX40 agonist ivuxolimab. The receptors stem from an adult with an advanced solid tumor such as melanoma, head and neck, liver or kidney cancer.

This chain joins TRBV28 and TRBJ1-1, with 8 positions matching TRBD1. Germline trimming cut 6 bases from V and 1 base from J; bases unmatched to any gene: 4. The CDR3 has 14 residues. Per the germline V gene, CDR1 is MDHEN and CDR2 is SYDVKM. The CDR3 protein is CASSLGQANTEAFF. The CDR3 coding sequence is TGTGCCAGCAGCTTGGGACAGGCGAACACTGAAGCTTTCTTT.

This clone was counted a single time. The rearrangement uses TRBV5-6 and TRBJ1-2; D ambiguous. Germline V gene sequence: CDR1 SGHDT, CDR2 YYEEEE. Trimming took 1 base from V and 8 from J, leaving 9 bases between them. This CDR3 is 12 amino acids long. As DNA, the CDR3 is TGTGCCAGCAGCTTGAGAGGGCGGGGCTACACCTTC. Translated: CASSLRGRGYTF.

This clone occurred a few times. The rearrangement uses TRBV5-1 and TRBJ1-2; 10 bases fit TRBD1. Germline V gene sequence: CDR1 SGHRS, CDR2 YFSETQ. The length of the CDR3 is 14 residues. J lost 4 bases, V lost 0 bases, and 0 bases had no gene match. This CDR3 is CASSLGDRGYGYTF. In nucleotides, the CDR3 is TGCGCCAGCAGCTTGGGGGACAGGGGCTATGGCTACACCTTC.

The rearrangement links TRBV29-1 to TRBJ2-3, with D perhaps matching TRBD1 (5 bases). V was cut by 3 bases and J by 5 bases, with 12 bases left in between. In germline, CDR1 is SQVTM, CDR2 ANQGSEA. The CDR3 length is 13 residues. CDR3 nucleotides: TGCAGCGTTGATAGGGGCCTCAGAGATACGCAGTATTTT. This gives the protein CSVDRGLRDTQYF.

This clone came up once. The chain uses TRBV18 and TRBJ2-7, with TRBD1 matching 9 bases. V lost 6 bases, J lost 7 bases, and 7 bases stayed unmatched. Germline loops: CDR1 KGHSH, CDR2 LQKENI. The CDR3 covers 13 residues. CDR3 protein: CASSEGQGYEQYF. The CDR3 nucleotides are TGTGCCAGCTCGGAGGGACAGGGTTATGAGCAGTACTTC.

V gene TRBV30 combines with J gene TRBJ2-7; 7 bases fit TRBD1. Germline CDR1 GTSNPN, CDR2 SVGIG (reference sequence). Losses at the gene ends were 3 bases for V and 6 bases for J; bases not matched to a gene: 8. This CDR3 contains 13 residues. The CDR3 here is CAWRWGTASEQYF. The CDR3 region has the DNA TGTGCCTGGAGATGGGGGACAGCGAGCGAGCAGTACTTC.

DNA for the CDR3: TGTGCCAGCAGCCTTATGGGGGGAAAGGGCTACGAGCAGTACTTC. Protein sequence: CASSLMGGKGYEQYF. V and J are TRBV5-6 and TRBJ2-7; D might be TRBD2 (6 bases). Germline values: CDR1 SGHDT, CDR2 YYEEEE. This CDR3 spans 15 amino acids. Trimming pared 4 bases from V and 3 bases from J, leaving 17 bases between.